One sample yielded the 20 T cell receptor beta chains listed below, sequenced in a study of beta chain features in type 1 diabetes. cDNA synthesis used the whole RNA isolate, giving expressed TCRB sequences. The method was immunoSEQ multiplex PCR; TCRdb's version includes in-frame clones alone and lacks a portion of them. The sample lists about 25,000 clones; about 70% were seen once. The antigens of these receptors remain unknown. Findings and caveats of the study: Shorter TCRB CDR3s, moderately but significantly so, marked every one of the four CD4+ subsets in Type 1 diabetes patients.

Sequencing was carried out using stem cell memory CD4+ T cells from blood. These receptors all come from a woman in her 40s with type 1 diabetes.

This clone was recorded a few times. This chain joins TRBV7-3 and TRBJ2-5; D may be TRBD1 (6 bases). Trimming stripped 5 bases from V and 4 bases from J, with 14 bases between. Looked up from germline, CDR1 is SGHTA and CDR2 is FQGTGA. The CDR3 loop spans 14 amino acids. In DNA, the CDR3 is TGTGCCAGCAGCCCTGGGACAACTGGAGAGACCCAGTACTTC. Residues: CASSPGTTGETQYF.

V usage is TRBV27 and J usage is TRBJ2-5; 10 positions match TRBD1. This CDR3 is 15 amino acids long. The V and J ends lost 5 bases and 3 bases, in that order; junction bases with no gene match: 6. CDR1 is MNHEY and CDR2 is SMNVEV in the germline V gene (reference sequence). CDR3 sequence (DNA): TGTGCCAGCAGTAGGGGACAGGGGAGGGAAGAGACCCAGTACTTC. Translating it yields CASSRGQGREETQYF.

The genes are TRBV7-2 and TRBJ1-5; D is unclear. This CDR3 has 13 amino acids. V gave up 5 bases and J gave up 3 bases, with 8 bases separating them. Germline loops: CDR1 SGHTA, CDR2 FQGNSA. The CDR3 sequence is CASSLTSNQPQHF. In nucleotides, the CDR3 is TGTGCCAGCAGCCTAACCTCCAATCAGCCCCAGCATTTT.

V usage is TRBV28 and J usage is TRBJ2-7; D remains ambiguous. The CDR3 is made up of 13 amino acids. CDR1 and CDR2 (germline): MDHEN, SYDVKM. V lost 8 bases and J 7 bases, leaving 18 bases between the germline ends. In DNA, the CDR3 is TGTGCCAGCTTCGCGGCAGACTCCTCTGAGCAGTACTTC. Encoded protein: CASFAADSSEQYF. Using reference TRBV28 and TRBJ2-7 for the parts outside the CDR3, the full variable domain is DVKVTQSSRYLVKRTGEKVFLECVQDMDHENMFWYRQDPGLGLRLIYFSYDVKMKEKGDIPEGYSVSREKKERFSLILESASTNQTSMYLCASFAADSSEQYFGPGTRLTVT.

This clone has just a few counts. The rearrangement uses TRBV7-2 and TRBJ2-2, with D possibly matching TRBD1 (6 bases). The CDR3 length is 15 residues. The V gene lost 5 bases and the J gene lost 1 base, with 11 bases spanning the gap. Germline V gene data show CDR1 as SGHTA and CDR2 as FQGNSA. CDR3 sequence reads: CASSVGHRNTGELFF. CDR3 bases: TGTGCCAGCAGCGTGGGACACCGGAACACCGGGGAGCTGTTTTTT.

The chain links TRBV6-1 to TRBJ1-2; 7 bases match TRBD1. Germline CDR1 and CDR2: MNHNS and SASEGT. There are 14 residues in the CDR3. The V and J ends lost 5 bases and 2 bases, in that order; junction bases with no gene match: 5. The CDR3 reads CASSHDRVNYGYTF. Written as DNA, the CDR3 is TGTGCCAGCAGTCACGACAGGGTAAACTATGGCTACACCTTC.

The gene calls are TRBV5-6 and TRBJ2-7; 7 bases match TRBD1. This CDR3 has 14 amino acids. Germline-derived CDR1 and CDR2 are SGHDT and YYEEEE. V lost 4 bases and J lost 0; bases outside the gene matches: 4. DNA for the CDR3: TGTGCCAGCAGCCCCCGGACAGGCTCCTACGAGCAGTACTTC. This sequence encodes CASSPRTGSYEQYF. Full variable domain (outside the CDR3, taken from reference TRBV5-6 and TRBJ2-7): DAGVTQSPTHLIKTRGQQVTLRCSPKSGHDTVSWYQQALGQGPQFIFQYYEEEERQRGNFPDRFSGHQFPNYSSELNVNALLLGDSALYLCASSPRTGSYEQYFGPGTRLTVT.

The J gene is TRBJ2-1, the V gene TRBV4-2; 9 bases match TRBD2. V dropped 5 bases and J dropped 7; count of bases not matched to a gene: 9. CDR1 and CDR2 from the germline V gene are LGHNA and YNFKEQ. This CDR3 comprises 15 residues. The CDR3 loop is CASSLLASGVNEQFF. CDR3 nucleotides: TGTGCCAGCAGCTTGCTGGCTAGCGGGGTTAATGAGCAGTTCTTC.

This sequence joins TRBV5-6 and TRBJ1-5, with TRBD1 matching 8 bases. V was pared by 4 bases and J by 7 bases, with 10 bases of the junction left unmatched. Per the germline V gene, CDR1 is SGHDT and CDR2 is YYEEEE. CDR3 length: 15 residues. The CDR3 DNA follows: TGTGCCAGCAGCAGAGGACAGGGCTTTGGACAGCCCCAGCATTTT. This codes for CASSRGQGFGQPQHF.

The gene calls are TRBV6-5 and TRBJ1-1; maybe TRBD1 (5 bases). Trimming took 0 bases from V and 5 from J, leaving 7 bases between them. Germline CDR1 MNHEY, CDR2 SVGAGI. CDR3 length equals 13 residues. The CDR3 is CASSYSDRTEAFF. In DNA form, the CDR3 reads TGTGCCAGCAGTTACTCCGACAGAACTGAAGCTTTCTTT.

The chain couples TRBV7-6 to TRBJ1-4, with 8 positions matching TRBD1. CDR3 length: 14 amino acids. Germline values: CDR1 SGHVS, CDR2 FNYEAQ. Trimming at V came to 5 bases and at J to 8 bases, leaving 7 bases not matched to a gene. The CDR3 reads CASSARGRGEKLFF. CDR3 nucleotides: TGTGCCAGCAGCGCCAGGGGGCGCGGGGAAAAACTGTTTTTT.

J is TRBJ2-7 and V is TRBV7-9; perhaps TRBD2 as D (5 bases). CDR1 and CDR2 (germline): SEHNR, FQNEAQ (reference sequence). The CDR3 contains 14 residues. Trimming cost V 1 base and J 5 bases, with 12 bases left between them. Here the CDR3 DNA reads TGTGCCAGCAGCTTAGAGAGAGGGATCGACGAGCAGTACTTC. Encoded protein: CASSLERGIDEQYF.

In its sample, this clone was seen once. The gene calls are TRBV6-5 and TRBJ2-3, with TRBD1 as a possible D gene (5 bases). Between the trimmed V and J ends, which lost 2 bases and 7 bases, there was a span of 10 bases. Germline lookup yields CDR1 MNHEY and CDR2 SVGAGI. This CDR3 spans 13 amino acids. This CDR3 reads CASSYQGSNTQYF. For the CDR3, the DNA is TGTGCCAGCAGTTACCAGGGATCAAATACGCAGTATTTT.

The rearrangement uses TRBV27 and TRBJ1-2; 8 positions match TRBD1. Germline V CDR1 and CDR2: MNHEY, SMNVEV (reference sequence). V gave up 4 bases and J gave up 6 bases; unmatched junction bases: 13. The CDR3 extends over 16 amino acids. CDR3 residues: CASSSHNPGQDHGYTF. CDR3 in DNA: TGTGCCAGCAGTTCCCACAATCCGGGACAGGACCATGGCTACACCTTC.

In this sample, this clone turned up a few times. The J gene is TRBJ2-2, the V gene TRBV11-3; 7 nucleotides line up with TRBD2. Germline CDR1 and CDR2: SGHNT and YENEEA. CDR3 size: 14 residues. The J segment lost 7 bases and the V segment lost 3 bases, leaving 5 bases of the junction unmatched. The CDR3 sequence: CASSFPGGVGELFF. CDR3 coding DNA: TGTGCCAGCAGCTTTCCGGGGGGTGTCGGGGAGCTGTTTTTT.

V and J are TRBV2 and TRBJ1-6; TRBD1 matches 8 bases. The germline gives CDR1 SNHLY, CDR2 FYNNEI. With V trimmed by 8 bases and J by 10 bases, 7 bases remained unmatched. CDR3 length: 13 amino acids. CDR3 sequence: CASLGTGRSPLHF. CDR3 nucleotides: TGTGCCAGCTTGGGGACAGGACGGTCACCCCTCCACTTT.

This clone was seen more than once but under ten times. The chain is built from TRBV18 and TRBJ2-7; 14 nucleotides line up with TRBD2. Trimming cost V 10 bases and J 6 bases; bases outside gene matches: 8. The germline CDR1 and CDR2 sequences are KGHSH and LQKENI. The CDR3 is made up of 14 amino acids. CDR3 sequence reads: CATLSGTSGSEQYF. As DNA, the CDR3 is TGTGCCACCCTATCCGGGACTAGCGGGAGCGAGCAGTACTTC.

CDR3 bases: TGTGCCAGTTACAGCCAGGGGGCGTATGGCTACACCTTC. Its protein product is CASYSQGAYGYTF. The chain employs TRBV19 and TRBJ1-2; 8 positions match TRBD1. V gave up 8 bases and J gave up 5 bases; unmatched junction bases: 7. CDR3 length: 13 residues. Germline CDR1 reads LNHDA; CDR2 reads SQIVND (reference sequence).

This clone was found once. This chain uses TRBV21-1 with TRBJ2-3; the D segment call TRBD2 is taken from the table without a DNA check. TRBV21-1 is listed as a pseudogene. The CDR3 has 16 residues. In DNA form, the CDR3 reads TGTGCCAGCAGCACGACCGGGACTAGTAGGAAAGATACGCAGTATTTT. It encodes CASSTTGTSRKDTQYF.

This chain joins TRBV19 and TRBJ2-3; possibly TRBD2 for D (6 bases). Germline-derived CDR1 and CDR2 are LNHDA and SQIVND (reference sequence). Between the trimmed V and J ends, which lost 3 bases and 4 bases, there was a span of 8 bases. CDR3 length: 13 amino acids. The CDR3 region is CASSMEGSDTQYF. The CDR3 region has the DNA TGTGCCAGTAGTATGGAGGGCTCAGATACGCAGTATTTT.